The clone carrying this T cell receptor (beta chain) has just one count. Its antigen is not identified. Method: immunoSEQ multiplex PCR; TCRdb's copy keeps in-frame clones and lacks some. The sample lists some 70,000 clones, roughly 80% seen once, with over 4.5% in the top ten. This sample stems from a study of OX40 agonist ivuxolimab in advanced cancers. Whole-study context: Patients with hepatocellular carcinoma, melanoma, renal cell or head and neck cancer made up the dose-escalation patients.

Study-wide points: Normalized T-cell clonal expansion was also low in some nonresponders. Average numbers of expanded clones were greater in CD8+ T cells than in CD4+.

This CDR3 region has 15 residues. The germline gives CDR1 MNHEY, CDR2 SVGAGI. The V and J ends lost 4 bases and 8 bases, in that order; junction bases with no gene match: 5. This sequence originates from an adult with an advanced solid tumor such as melanoma, head and neck, liver or kidney cancer. The rearrangement links TRBV6-5 to TRBJ1-4, with 12 bases identical to TRBD1. Sample: CD4+ or CD8+ T cells sorted from blood, taken in a trial of the OX40 agonist ivuxolimab. This CDR3 reads CASSWGDRGQEKLFF. CDR3 nucleotide sequence: TGTGCCAGCAGTTGGGGGGACAGGGGGCAAGAAAAACTGTTTTTT.